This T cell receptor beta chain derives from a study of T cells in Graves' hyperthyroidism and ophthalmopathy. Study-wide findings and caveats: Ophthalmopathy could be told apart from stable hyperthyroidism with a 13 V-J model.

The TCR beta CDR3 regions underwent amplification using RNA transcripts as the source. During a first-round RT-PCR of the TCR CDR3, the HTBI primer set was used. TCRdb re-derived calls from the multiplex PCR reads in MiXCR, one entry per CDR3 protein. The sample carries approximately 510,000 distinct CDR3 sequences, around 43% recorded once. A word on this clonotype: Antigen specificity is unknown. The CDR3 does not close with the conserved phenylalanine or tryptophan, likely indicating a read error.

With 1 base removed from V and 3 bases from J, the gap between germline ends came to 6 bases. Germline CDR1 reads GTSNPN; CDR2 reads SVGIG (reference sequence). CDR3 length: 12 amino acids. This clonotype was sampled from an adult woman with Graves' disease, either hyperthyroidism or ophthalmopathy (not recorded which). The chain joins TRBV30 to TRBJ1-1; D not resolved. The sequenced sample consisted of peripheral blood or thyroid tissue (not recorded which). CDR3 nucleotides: TGTGCCTGGAGTGGACTGGACACTGAAGCTTTCTCT. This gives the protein CAWSGLDTEAFS.